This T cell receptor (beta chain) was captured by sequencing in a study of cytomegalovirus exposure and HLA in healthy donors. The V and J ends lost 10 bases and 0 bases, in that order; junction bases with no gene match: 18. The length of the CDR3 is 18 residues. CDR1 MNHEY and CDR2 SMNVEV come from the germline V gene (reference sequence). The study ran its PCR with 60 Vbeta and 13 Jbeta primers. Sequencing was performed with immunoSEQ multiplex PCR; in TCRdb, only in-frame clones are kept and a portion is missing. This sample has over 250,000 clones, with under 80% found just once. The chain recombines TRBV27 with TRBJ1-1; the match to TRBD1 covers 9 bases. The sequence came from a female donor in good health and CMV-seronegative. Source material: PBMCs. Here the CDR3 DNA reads TGTGCCATCGCCCGGGGACAGGGAAGGGCCGAGATGAACACTGAAGCTTTCTTT. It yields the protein CAIARGQGRAEMNTEAFF.